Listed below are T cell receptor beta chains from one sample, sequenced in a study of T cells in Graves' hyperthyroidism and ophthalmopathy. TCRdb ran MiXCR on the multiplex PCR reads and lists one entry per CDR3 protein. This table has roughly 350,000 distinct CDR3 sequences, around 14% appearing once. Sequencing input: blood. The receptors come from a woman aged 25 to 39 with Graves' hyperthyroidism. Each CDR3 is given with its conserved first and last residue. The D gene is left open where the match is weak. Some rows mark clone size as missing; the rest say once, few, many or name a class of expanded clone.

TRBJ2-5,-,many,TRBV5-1,CASSLGIQGAQTQYF,TGCGCCAGCAGCTTGGGGATACAGGGAGCACAGACCCAGTACTTC
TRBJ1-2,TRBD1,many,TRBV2,CASSQGVTGANYGYTF,TGTGCCAGCAGTCAGGGGGTAACAGGGGCTAACTATGGCTACACCTTC
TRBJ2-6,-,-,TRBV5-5,CASSFRETWFGANVLTF,TGTGCCAGCAGCTTCAGGGAAACTTGGTTTGGGGCCAACGTCCTGACTTTC
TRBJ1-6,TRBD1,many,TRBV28,CASSLWGQGKSSPLHF,TGTGCCAGCAGTTTATGGGGACAGGGGAAAAGTTCACCCCTCCACTTT
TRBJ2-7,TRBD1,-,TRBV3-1,CASSYSTGAVGYEQYF,TGTGCCAGCAGCTATTCGACAGGGGCGGTTGGCTACGAGCAGTACTTC
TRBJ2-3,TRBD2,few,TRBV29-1,CSVRLAQGTDTQYF,TGCAGCGTGAGACTAGCCCAAGGCACAGATACGCAGTATTTT
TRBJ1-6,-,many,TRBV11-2,CASSVRANSPLHF,TGTGCCAGCAGCGTCCGAGCCAATTCACCCCTCCACTTT
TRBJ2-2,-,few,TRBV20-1,CSARDGGRSNTGELFF,TGCAGTGCTAGAGATGGGGGCAGGTCGAACACCGGGGAGCTGTTTTTT
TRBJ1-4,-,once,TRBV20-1,CSAGPGTHNEKLFF,TGCAGTGCTGGGCCCGGGACACACAATGAAAAACTGTTTTTT
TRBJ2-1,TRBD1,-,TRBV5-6,CASRDRGDEQFF,TGTGCCAGCCGGGACAGGGGAGACGAGCAGTTCTTC
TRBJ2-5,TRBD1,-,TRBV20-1,CSAPDLTGSGETQYF,TGCAGTGCTCCTGACCTGACAGGGTCGGGGGAGACCCAGTACTTC
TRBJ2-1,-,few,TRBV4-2,CASSQEVSNEQFF,TGTGCCAGCAGCCAAGAGGTTAGCAATGAGCAGTTCTTC
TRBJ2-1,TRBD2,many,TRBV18,CASSSGLAGESNEQFF,TGTGCCAGCTCATCAGGACTAGCGGGAGAGTCCAATGAGCAGTTCTTC
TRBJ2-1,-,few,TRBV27,CASSLVGTPYNEQFF,TGTGCCAGCAGTTTAGTGGGGACGCCTTACAATGAGCAGTTCTTC
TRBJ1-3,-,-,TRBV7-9,CASGLFTSSTTGNTIYF,TGTGCCAGCGGACTGTTTACGAGCTCTACAACTGGAAACACCATATATTTT
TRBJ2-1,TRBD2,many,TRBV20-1,CSARGGLAGGPMGEQFF,TGCAGTGCTAGAGGTGGACTAGCGGGAGGGCCTATGGGTGAGCAGTTCTTC
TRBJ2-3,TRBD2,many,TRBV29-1,CVPLAGGPRTDTQYF,TGCGTGCCGCTAGCGGGAGGGCCGAGGACAGATACGCAGTATTTT
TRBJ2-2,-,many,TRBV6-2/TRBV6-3,CASRTSSNTGELFF,TGTGCCAGCAGGACTAGTTCGAACACCGGGGAGCTGTTTTTT
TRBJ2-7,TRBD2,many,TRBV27,CASTGLAGRHEQYF,TGTGCCAGCACGGGACTAGCGGGACGGCACGAGCAGTACTTC
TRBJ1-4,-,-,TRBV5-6,CASSLGLSSGKLFF,TGTGCCAGCAGCTTAGGTCTCTCGTCGGGAAAACTGTTTTTT
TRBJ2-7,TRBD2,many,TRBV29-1,CSALNPGLAGGGEQYF,TGCAGCGCATTAAATCCGGGACTAGCGGGAGGAGGCGAGCAGTACTTC
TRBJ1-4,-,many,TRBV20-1,CSAREGNEKLFF,TGCAGTGCTAGAGAGGGAAATGAAAAACTGTTTTTT
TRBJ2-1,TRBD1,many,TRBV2,CANSFGTGQGYNEQFF,TGTGCCAACTCTTTTGGAACCGGACAGGGCTACAATGAGCAGTTCTTC
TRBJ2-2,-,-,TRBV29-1,CSADTGAGELFF,TGCAGCGCCGACACCGGGGCCGGGGAGCTGTTTTTT
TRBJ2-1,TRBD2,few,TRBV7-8,CASSSELAGGTQFF,TGTGCCAGCAGCTCGGAACTAGCGGGAGGGACGCAGTTCTTC
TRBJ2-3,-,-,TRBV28,CASSPPPADTQYF,TGTGCCAGCTCCCCCCCCCCCGCAGATACGCAGTATTTT
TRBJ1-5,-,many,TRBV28,CASSLFVGAAQHF,TGTGCCAGCAGTTTATTTGTGGGCGCGGCCCAGCATTTT
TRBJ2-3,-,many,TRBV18,CASSPRQLETNTQYF,TGTGCCAGCTCACCACGTCAACTAGAGACTAATACGCAGTATTTT
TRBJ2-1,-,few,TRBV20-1,CSIIRTGDEQFF,TGCAGTATAATACGGACCGGCGATGAGCAGTTCTTC
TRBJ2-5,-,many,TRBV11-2,CASSRSGQETQYF,TGTGCCAGCAGCCGGAGCGGGCAAGAGACCCAGTACTTC
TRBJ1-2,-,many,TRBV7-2,CASSLAREYGYTF,TGTGCCAGCAGCTTAGCACGAGAGTATGGCTACACCTTC
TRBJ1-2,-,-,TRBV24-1,CATSDSGVYGYTF,TGTGCCACCAGTGATTCTGGGGTTTATGGCTACACCTTC
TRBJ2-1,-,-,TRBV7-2,CASSWGAQGDEQFF,TGTGCCAGCAGCTGGGGAGCCCAGGGCGATGAGCAGTTCTTC
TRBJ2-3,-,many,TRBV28,CASKRGGIDTQYF,TGTGCCAGCAAAAGGGGGGGGATTGATACGCAGTATTTT
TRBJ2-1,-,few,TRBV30,CAWTRDLYNEQFF,TGTGCCTGGACCAGGGACCTTTACAATGAGCAGTTCTTC
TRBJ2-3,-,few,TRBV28,CASSLSRVDTQYF,TGTGCCAGCAGTTTATCCAGGGTCGATACGCAGTATTTT
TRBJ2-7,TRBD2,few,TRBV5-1,CASSISSGSPYEQYF,TGCGCCAGCAGCATATCTAGCGGGAGTCCCTACGAGCAGTACTTC
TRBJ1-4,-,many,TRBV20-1,CSARDRNTLNEKLFF,TGCAGTGCTAGAGATCGGAACACCTTGAATGAAAAACTGTTTTTT
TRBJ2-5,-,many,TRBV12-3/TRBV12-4,CASSPSWDRPYF,TGTGCCAGCAGTCCCTCCTGGGACCGGCCATACTTC
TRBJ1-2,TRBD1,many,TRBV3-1,CASSPGQGIYGYTF,TGTGCCAGCAGCCCCGGACAGGGGATATATGGCTACACCTTC
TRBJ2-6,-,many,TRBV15,CATSRDTFLSGANVLTF,TGTGCCACCAGCAGAGACACCTTCCTCTCTGGGGCCAACGTCCTGACTTTC
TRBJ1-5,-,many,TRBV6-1,CASQLWQGNQPQHF,TGTGCCAGCCAGCTATGGCAGGGGAATCAGCCCCAGCATTTT
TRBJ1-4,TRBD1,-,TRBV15,CATSIFPSTGVGEKLFF,TGTGCCACCAGCATCTTCCCCTCGACAGGGGTGGGGGAAAAACTGTTTTTT
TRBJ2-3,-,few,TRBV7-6,CASSPDWDTQYF,TGTGCCAGCAGCCCCGACTGGGATACGCAGTATTTT
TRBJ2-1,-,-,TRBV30,CAWRSGSYNEQFF,TGTGCCTGGAGATCGGGTTCCTACAATGAGCAGTTCTTC
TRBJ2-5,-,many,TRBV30,CAWRQGREETQYF,TGTGCCTGGAGGCAGGGGAGAGAAGAGACCCAGTACTTC
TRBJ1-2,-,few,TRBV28,CASSTLGEVYGYTF,TGTGCCAGCAGTACACTGGGGGAGGTCTATGGCTACACCTTC